This is a list of T cell receptor beta chains from one sample in a study of shared clonotypes between healthy human individuals. Profiling relied on immunoSEQ multiplex PCR, and the TCRdb table lists in-frame clones only, not all of them. There are about 610,000 clones in the sample; about 95% occur only once, and roughly 0.1% lies in the top ten. The material sequenced was naive CD8+ T cells sorted from blood. The receptors originated from a woman aged 25-40 years in good health. Both conserved end residues are part of each CDR3. D genes are given only for firm matches. Not every row has a clone size; where given, it reads once, few, many or a size class.

clone size	J gene	V gene	D gene	CDR3 DNA	CDR3 protein
NA	TRBJ1-4	TRBV19	NA	TGTGCCAGTAGTAACCGGACCCAGTGGCAGGAAAAACTGTTTTTT	CASSNRTQWQEKLFF
NA	TRBJ2-3	TRBV2	NA	TGTGCCAGCAGTGATTTGGGGAGAGGGACAGATACGCAGTATTTT	CASSDLGRGTDTQYF
NA	TRBJ2-1	TRBV9	NA	TGTGCCAGCAGCCCAGGACAGCTGAATGAGCAGTTCTTC	CASSPGQLNEQFF
NA	TRBJ2-7	TRBV27	TRBD2	TGTGCCAGCAGTTTCCAACCATCTAGCGGGAGGGATTACGAGCAGTACTTC	CASSFQPSSGRDYEQYF
once	TRBJ1-5	TRBV28	TRBD1	TGTGCCAGCAGACCCTACAGGGGGCTACTCAATCAGCCCCAGCATTTT	CASRPYRGLLNQPQHF
NA	TRBJ2-5	TRBV12-2	NA	TGTGCAAGTCGCTTAGAAGGGGCTACCCAGTACTTC	CASRLEGATQYF
NA	TRBJ1-5	TRBV10-2	NA	TGCGCCAGCAGTGCGTCCCGCAATCAGCCCCAGCATTTT	CASSASRNQPQHF
NA	TRBJ2-1	TRBV19	TRBD2	TGTGCCAGTAGGGGACTAGCGGTGGACAATGAGCAGTTCTTC	CASRGLAVDNEQFF
NA	TRBJ1-5	TRBV4-2	TRBD1	TGTGCCAGCGGACAGGGGGTGTATCAGCCCCAGCATTTT	CASGQGVYQPQHF
NA	TRBJ2-7	TRBV10-3	NA	TGTGCCATCAGTGACAGGGGCGACAGCGGGACGGGCTCCTACGAGCAGTACTTC	CAISDRGDSGTGSYEQYF
NA	TRBJ1-1	TRBV12-2	NA	TGTGCAAGTCGCTTCGGGACAGAGAACACTGAAGCTTTCTTT	CASRFGTENTEAFF
NA	TRBJ2-1	TRBV10-3	TRBD2	TGTGCCATCAGTGAGTCTGGACTAGCGTCGGGGAATGAGCAGTTCTTC	CAISESGLASGNEQFF
NA	TRBJ1-2	TRBV11-2	NA	TGTGCCAGCAGCTTCGGAGGGGAAAACTATGGCTACACCTTC	CASSFGGENYGYTF
NA	TRBJ2-7	TRBV28	TRBD1	TGTGCCAGCAGTTTATACGGGACAGGGAACTACGAGCAGTACTTC	CASSLYGTGNYEQYF
NA	TRBJ1-1	TRBV5-4	TRBD1	TGTGCCAGCAGCTTAGGGGACAGGGCCACTGAAGCTTTCTTT	CASSLGDRATEAFF
NA	TRBJ2-5	TRBV27	NA	TGTGCCAGCAGTTTCACCGGGCGGGGACTTCAGACCCAGTACTTC	CASSFTGRGLQTQYF
NA	TRBJ2-7	TRBV14	TRBD1	TGTGCCAGCAGCCAAGGGGGGACAGCGAGCTCCTACGAGCAGTACTTC	CASSQGGTASSYEQYF
once	TRBJ2-3	TRBV5-1	NA	TGCGCCAGCAGCTTGGATCTAGCGAGCACAGATACGCAGTATTTT	CASSLDLASTDTQYF
NA	TRBJ1-1	TRBV5-6	NA	TGTGCCAGCAGCTTGTCCATCCGGGGATTTGAAGCTTTCTTT	CASSLSIRGFEAFF
NA	TRBJ2-3	TRBV6-5	NA	TGTGCCAGCAGTTACGACGGGGGATCGACAGATACGCAGTATTTT	CASSYDGGSTDTQYF
NA	TRBJ2-1	TRBV27	TRBD2	TGTGCCAGCAGTTTATCCCCTGGAAGCGGGGGGTACAATGAGCAGTTCTTC	CASSLSPGSGGYNEQFF
NA	TRBJ2-2	TRBV28	NA	TGTGCCGGGCGCCCATCCGGCAGGAGACGTAACACCGGGGAGCTGTTTTTT	CAGRPSGRRRNTGELFF
NA	TRBJ1-1	TRBV6-6	TRBD1	TGTGCCAGCAGTTCGGGACAGGGGAGTTATACTGAAGCTTTCTTT	CASSSGQGSYTEAFF
NA	TRBJ2-5	TRBV2	TRBD1	TGTGCCAGCAGCAGCCTAACAGGGGGCGCGGAGACCCAGTACTTC	CASSSLTGGAETQYF
NA	TRBJ2-1	TRBV5-6	TRBD2	TGTGCCAGCAGCTTGGGACTAGCGGGAGGTATAAGATCGCAGTTCTTC	CASSLGLAGGIRSQFF
NA	TRBJ2-5	TRBV15	TRBD1	TGTGCCACCAGCAGAGAAACCGGGACAGGGGCTGGGACCCAGTACTTC	CATSRETGTGAGTQYF
once	TRBJ1-5	TRBV6-5	NA	TGTGCCAGCAGTTATACGGGGAACCAGCCCCAGCATTTT	CASSYTGNQPQHF
NA	TRBJ1-2	TRBV5-1	NA	TGCGCCAGCAGCTTGGATGGACAGACCACCTATGGCTACACCTTC	CASSLDGQTTYGYTF
NA	TRBJ1-4	TRBV9	TRBD1	TGTGCCAGCAGCGTAGGGGACAGCAGTGAAAAACTGTTTTTT	CASSVGDSSEKLFF
NA	TRBJ1-1	TRBV5-1	NA	TGCGCCAGCAGCTACGACGCCGATTTGGGGACTGAAGCTTTCTTT	CASSYDADLGTEAFF
NA	TRBJ2-3	TRBV4-1	TRBD1	TGCGCCAGCAGCCAAAACACAGGGGGCGCGACAGATACGCAGTATTTT	CASSQNTGGATDTQYF
NA	TRBJ2-5	TRBV28	NA	TGTGCCAGCAGTTTATTTCAAGGGGAAGGCCAAGAGACCCAGTACTTC	CASSLFQGEGQETQYF
NA	TRBJ2-2	TRBV11-3	TRBD2	TGTGCCAGCAGCTCTAGCGGAAATCCGAACACCGGGGAGCTGTTTTTT	CASSSSGNPNTGELFF
NA	TRBJ1-1	TRBV5-4	NA	TGTGCCAGCAGCTTTTATGGTACTGAAGCTTTCTTT	CASSFYGTEAFF
NA	TRBJ2-7	TRBV6-5	TRBD1	TGTGCCAGCAGTTATGGTGTGGGGACAGCCTACGAGCAGTACTTC	CASSYGVGTAYEQYF
NA	TRBJ2-1	TRBV29-1	NA	TGCAGCGTTGACTATGAGCAGTTCTTC	CSVDYEQFF
NA	TRBJ1-1	TRBV7-9	NA	TGTGCCAGCTCCGCGCCAGAGAACACTGAAGCTTTCTTT	CASSAPENTEAFF
NA	TRBJ2-2	TRBV6-6	TRBD1	TGTGCAACAGGGGGCTACACCGGGGAGCTGTTTTTT	CATGGYTGELFF
NA	TRBJ2-1	TRBV11-2	NA	TGTGCCAGCAGCAGCGATAACAATGAGCAGTTCTTC	CASSSDNNEQFF
NA	TRBJ2-1	TRBV27	TRBD1	TGTGCCAGCAGTGTGCGACAGGGAAACAATGAGCAGTTCTTC	CASSVRQGNNEQFF
NA	TRBJ1-5	TRBV9	NA	TGTGCCAGCAGCTCACAGGGAACTCAGCCCCAGCATTTT	CASSSQGTQPQHF
NA	TRBJ2-1	TRBV6-4	TRBD2	TGTGCCAGCTCCCCGGGGCTAGCGGGAGGTGAGCAGTTCTTC	CASSPGLAGGEQFF
NA	TRBJ2-3	TRBV7-3	TRBD2	TGTGCCAGCAGCCTAGGACTAGCGGGGCTAAAAGATACGCAGTATTTT	CASSLGLAGLKDTQYF
NA	TRBJ2-2	TRBV19	NA	TGTGCCAGTAGTATCCAGGGGCCCTCGGGGGAGCTGTTTTTT	CASSIQGPSGELFF
NA	TRBJ1-4	TRBV27	NA	TGTGCCAGTCGCCAGGGTGGAGAAAATGAAAAACTGTTTTTT	CASRQGGENEKLFF
NA	TRBJ1-2	TRBV29-1	NA	TGCAGCGTCCAGACAGGCGATGGCTACACCTTC	CSVQTGDGYTF
NA	TRBJ2-3	TRBV5-4	NA	TGTGCCAGCAGCTTGGCTTTAAGCACAGATACGCAGTATTTT	CASSLALSTDTQYF
NA	TRBJ2-7	TRBV27	TRBD1	TGTGCCAGCAGTTATGGTCCCGGGACAGGGACCTACGAGCAGTACTTC	CASSYGPGTGTYEQYF
NA	TRBJ2-7	TRBV10-1	NA	TGCGCCAGCAGTTTGGGGCCCTCCTACGAGCAGTACTTC	CASSLGPSYEQYF
once	TRBJ2-6	TRBV9	NA	TGTGCCAGCAGCGTAAACAAGGTCACTGGGGCCAACGTCCTGACTTTC	CASSVNKVTGANVLTF
NA	TRBJ2-2	TRBV9	NA	TGTGCCAGCAGCGTAGTCTTAACCGGGGAGCTGTTTTTT	CASSVVLTGELFF
NA	TRBJ1-4	TRBV27	NA	TGTGCCAGCAGGATGGGTGGTGAAAAACTGTTTTTT	CASRMGGEKLFF
NA	TRBJ2-7	TRBV11-1	NA	TGTGCCAGCAGCTTACAGCGGGCCACATACGTCGAGCAGTACTTC	CASSLQRATYVEQYF
NA	TRBJ2-5	TRBV29-1	NA	TGCAGCGTGGCCCTGACGGATCCAGGCCATCAAGAGACCCAGTACTTC	CSVALTDPGHQETQYF